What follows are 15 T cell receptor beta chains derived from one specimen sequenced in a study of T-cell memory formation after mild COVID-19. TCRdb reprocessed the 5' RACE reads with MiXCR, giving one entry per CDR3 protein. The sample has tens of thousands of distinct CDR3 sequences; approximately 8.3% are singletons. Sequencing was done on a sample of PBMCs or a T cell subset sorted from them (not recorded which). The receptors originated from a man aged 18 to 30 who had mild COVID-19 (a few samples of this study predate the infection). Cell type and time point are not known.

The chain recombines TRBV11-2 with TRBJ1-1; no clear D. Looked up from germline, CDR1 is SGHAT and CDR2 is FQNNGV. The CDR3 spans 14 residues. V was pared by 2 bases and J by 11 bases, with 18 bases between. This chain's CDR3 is CASSLFSLRTGAFF. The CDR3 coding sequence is TGTGCCAGCAGCTTATTTTCGCTTCGCACGGGGGCTTTCTTT.

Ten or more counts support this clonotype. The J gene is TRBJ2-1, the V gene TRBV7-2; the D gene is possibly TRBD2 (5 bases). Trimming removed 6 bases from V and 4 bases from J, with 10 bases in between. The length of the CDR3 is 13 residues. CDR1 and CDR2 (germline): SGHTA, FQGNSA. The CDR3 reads CASRPGLYNEQFF. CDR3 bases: TGTGCCAGCAGACCAGGACTGTACAATGAGCAGTTCTTC.

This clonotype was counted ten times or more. CDR3 sequence: CASTLGTSGRHTQYF. The CDR3 region has the DNA TGTGCCAGCACCTTGGGGACTAGCGGGAGGCATACGCAGTATTTT. The genes are TRBV7-9 and TRBJ2-3, with 15 bases aligning to TRBD2. The germline V gene encodes CDR1 SEHNR and CDR2 FQNEAQ (reference sequence). This CDR3 has 15 residues. With V trimmed by 7 bases and J by 7 bases, 6 bases remained unmatched.

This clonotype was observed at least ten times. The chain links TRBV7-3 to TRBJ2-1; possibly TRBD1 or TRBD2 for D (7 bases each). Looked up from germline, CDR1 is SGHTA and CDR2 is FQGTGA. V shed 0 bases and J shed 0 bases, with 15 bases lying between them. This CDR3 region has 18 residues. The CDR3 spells CASSLTRGGPSSYNEQFF. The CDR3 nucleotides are TGTGCCAGCAGCTTAACCAGGGGGGGCCCGAGCTCCTACAATGAGCAGTTCTTC.

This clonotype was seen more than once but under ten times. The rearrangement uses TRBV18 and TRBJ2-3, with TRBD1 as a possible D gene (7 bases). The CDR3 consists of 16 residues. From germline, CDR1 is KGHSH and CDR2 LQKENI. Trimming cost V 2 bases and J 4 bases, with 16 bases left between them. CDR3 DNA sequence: TGTGCCAGCTCACCAGCTCAGGGGGGCGTGGCAGATACGCAGTATTTT. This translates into CASSPAQGGVADTQYF.

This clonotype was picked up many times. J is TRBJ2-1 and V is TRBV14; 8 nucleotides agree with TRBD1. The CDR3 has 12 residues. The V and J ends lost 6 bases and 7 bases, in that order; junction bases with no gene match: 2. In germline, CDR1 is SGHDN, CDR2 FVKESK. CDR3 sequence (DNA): TGTGCCAGCAGTCGACAGGGGAATGAGCAGTTCTTC. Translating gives CASSRQGNEQFF.

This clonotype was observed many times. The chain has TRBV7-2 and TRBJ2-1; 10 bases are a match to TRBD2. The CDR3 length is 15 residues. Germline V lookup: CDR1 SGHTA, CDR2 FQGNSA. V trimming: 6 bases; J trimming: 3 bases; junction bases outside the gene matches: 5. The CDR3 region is CASRGSSGSYNEQFF. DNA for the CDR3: TGTGCCAGCAGGGGATCTAGCGGGAGCTACAATGAGCAGTTCTTC. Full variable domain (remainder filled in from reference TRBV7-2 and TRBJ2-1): GAGVSQSPSNKVTEKGKDVELRCDPISGHTALYWYRQSLGQGLEFLIYFQGNSAPDKSGLPSDRFSAERTGGSVSTLTIQRTQQEDSAVYLCASRGSSGSYNEQFFGPGTRLTVL.

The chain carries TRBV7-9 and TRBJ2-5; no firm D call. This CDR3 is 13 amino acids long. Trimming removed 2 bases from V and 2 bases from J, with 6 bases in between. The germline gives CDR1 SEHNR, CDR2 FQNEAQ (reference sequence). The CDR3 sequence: CASSLPVQETQYF. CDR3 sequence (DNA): TGTGCCAGCAGCTTACCGGTGCAAGAGACCCAGTACTTC.

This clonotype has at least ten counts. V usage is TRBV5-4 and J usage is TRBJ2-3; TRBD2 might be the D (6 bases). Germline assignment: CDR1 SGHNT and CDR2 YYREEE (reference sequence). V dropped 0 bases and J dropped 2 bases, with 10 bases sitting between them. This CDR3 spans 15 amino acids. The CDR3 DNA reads TGTGCCAGCAGCTTGGACGGGGGTTTCACAGATACGCAGTATTTT. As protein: CASSLDGGFTDTQYF.

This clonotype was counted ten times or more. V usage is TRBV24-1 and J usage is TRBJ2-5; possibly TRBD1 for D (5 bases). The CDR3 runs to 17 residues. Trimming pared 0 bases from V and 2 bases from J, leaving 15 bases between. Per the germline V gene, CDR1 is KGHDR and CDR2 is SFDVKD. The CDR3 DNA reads TGTGCCACCAGTGATTTGCGGCAGGGCGATGCACAAGAGACCCAGTACTTC. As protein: CATSDLRQGDAQETQYF.

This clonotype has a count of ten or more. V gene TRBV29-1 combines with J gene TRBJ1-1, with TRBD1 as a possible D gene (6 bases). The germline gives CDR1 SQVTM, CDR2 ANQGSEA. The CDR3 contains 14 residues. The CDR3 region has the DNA TGCTCGACTTCGGGGGCAGGCCCGAACACTGAAGCTTTCTTT. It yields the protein CSTSGAGPNTEAFF. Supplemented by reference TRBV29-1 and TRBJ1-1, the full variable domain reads SAVISQKPSRDICQRGTSLTIQCQVDSQVTMMFWYRQQPGQSLTLIATANQGSEATYESGFVIDKFPISRPNLTFSTLTVSNMSPEDSSIYLCSTSGAGPNTEAFFGQGTRLTVV.

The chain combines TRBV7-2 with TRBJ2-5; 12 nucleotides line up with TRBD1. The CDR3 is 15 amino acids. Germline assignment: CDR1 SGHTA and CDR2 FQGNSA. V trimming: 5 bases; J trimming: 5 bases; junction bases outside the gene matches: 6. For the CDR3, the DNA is TGTGCCAGCAGCCCGGGGACAGGGGGCTGGGAGACCCAGTACTTC. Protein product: CASSPGTGGWETQYF.

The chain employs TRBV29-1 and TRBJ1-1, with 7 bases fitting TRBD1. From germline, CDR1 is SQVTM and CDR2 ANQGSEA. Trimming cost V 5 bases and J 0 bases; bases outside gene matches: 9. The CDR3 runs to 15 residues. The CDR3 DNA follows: TGCAGCGTTCAACAGGGGAATCGCATGAACACTGAAGCTTTCTTT. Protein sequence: CSVQQGNRMNTEAFF.

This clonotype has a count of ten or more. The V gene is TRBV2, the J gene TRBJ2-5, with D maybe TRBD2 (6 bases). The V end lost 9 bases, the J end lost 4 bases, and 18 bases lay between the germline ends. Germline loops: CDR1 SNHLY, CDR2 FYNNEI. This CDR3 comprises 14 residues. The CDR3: CASYSVGGGETQYF. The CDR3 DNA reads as TGTGCCAGTTATAGCGTGGGAGGCGGAGAGACCCAGTACTTC.

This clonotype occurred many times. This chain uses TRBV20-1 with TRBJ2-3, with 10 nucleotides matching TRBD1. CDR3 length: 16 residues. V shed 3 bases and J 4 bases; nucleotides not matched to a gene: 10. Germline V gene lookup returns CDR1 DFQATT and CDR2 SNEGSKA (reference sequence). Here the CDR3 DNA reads TGCAGTGCTAGTACACCGGGACAGGGGACGTCAGATACGCAGTATTTT. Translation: CSASTPGQGTSDTQYF.